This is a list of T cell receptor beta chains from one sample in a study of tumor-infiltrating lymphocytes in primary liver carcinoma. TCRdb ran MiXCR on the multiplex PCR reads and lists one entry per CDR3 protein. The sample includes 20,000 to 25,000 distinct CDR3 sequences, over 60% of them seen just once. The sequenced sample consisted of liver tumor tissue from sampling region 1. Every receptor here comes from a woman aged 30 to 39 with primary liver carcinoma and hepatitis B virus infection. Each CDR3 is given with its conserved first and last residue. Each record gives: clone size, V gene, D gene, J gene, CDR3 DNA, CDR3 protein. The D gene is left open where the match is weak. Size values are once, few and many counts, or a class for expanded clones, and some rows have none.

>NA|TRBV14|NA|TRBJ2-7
TGTGCCAGCAACCAGGCGGCGGGGACTGACTGCGAACAGTACTTC
CASNQAAGTDCEQYF
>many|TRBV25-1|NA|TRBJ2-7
TGTGCCAACAGTTTCTACGAGCAGTACTTC
CANSFYEQYF
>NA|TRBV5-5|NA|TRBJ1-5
TGTGTCAGCAGCCATGACATGGGGATTCATCAGCCCCAGCATTTT
CVSSHDMGIHQPQHF
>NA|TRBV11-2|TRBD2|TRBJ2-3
TGTTCCAGCAGCGCGGGACTAGCGGATATTGTTGATACGCCGTATTTT
CSSSAGLADIVDTPYF
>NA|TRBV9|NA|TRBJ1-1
TGTGCCAGCAGCGTAGCCCAATCGGGCACTGAAGCGTTCTTT
CASSVAQSGTEAFF
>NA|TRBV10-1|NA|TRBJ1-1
TGCGCCAGCAGTGAGGCAGGCCGAGAGAGGGCTTTCTTT
CASSEAGRERAFF
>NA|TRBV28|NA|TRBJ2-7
TGTGCCAACATTTTGAGTCGGACCCCCTACGATCAGTACTTC
CANILSRTPYDQYF
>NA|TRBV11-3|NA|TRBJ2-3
TGTGCCAGCAGCCTAGGTTTTGGAGTGGGAGCAGGAGGCACAGGTACGCAGTATTTT
CASSLGFGVGAGGTGTQYF
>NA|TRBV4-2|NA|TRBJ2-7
TGTGCCAACAGCCAACTTAGTCAGTACGAGCAATACTTC
CANSQLSQYEQYF
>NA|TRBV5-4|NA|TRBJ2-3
TGTGCCAGCAGTAAGCCGGCGGCTAACGGGAGTCGGACAGTTACGCAGTATTTT
CASSKPAANGSRTVTQYF
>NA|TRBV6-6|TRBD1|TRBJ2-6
TGTGCCAGTTTCCTCGGACAGGGTAGGGCCGACGTCCTGTCTTTC
CASFLGQGRADVLSF
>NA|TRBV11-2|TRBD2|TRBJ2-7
TGTGCCAGCAGCAGCGGGAGGCACAATGAGCAGTACTTC
CASSSGRHNEQYF
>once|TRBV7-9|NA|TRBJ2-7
TGTGCCAACAGCGCGGACACCTACGAGCAGTACTTC
CANSADTYEQYF
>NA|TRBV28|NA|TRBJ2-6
TGTGCTAGCAGAGGGTTGGGGACCCCGTGCGCCAACGTCCTGACTTTC
CASRGLGTPCANVLTF
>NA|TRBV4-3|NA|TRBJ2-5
TGCGCCAGCAGCCCGATGAGGAGGCAAGAGATGCAGTACTTC
CASSPMRRQEMQYF